The TCR beta chain described here comes from a study of CD8+CD57+ T cells in acquired aplastic anemia. As for the study in general: DNA per sorted CD4+ or CD8+ sample ranged about 0.19 to 30 ug, averaging 3.2 ug.

Profiling that covered TCR beta VDJ and CDR3 relied on genomic DNA as its template. One entry per CDR3 protein, called by TCRdb with MiXCR from the reads. The sample yields about 180,000 distinct CDR3 sequences, roughly 65% seen once. Only patients with CD8+CD57+ cell expansion on flow cytometry were chosen for sequencing. Each patient gave a blood sample that was collected before any therapy had been received. Sequencing was carried out using sorted CD4+, CD8+, or CD8+CD57+ T cells (not recorded which) from PBMCs. This receptor was taken from a human donor with aplastic anemia.

CDR3 sequence reads: CASSKLAGSTDTQYF. Here the CDR3 DNA reads TGTGCCAGCAGCAAACTAGCGGGGAGCACAGATACGCAGTATTTT. The chain is built from TRBV7-2 and TRBJ2-3, with 10 nucleotides matching TRBD2. V lost 5 bases, J lost 0 bases, and 2 bases stayed unmatched. The CDR3 covers 15 residues. The germline CDR1 and CDR2 sequences are SGHTA and FQGNSA.